This TCR beta chain was sequenced in a study of regulatory T cells in long-lasting Graves disease. This clonotype was observed a handful of times. Its specificity is unknown. Study-level results: Accuracy might have suffered from few samples.

CDR1 and CDR2 (germline): SGHAT, FQDESV (reference sequence). Trimming cost V 6 bases and J 8 bases; bases outside gene matches: 10. The CDR3 consists of 15 residues. Described time point: persistent/refractory GD, antithyroid drugs over 5 years with positive TRAb. The TCR library used RNA extracted from PBMCs. Building of the TCR beta libraries involved iRepertoire HTBI primers and Arm-PCR of CDR3 regions. TCRdb passed the multiplex PCR reads through MiXCR, listing each CDR3 protein once. The table lists 300,000 to 350,000 distinct CDR3 sequences, about 18% of them singletons. This rearrangement joins TRBV11-1 to TRBJ2-1; TRBD2 matches at 10 bases. Sequenced here: peripheral blood mononuclear cells (PBMCs), sampled when the disease was refractory, from a patient treated with antithyroid drugs. The clonotype comes from a female donor with Graves disease. For the CDR3, the DNA is TGTGCCAGCAGGCTTAGCGGGAGGAATGGCCATGAGCAGTTCTTC. This translates into CASRLSGRNGHEQFF.